What follows are 5 T cell receptor beta chains derived from one specimen sequenced in a study of human T cells and chemical hapten exposure. Using its own MiXCR run on the RACE reads, TCRdb lists one record per CDR3 protein. Among 100,000 or so distinct CDR3 sequences listed, around 35% were seen once. As for time point: patch test 3, about 24 weeks after DPC sensitization. Stated treatment: therapeutic diphenylcyclopropenone sensitization with weekly scalp DPC. Here the sequenced sample was whole blood, taken in connection with sensitization to the hapten diphenylcyclopropenone (DPC). The receptors were sampled from a middle-aged man with alopecia areata. Some clones in this sample may be carry-over from other donors' samples.

The genes are TRBV5-6 and TRBJ2-7; TRBD1 agrees at 9 bases. The germline V gene encodes CDR1 SGHDT and CDR2 YYEEEE. Trimming removed 0 bases from V and 5 bases from J; junction bases left unmatched: 6. The CDR3 is 15 amino acids. CDR3 amino acids: CASSLAGTGFHEQYF. The CDR3 bases are TGTGCCAGCAGCTTGGCCGGGACAGGGTTCCACGAGCAGTACTTC.

This clonotype was seen a few times. The rearrangement links TRBV3-1 to TRBJ2-2; a weak D match, TRBD1 (5 bases). This CDR3 comprises 15 residues. The V gene lost 1 base and the J gene lost 5 bases, with 11 bases spanning the gap. Germline V gene sequence: CDR1 LGHDT, CDR2 YNNKEL (reference sequence). The CDR3 nucleotides read TGTGCCAGCAGCCAAGGTGGGGCGCGGACCGGGGAGCTGTTTTTT. It codes for CASSQGGARTGELFF.

The chain carries TRBV4-2 and TRBJ1-5; D is perhaps TRBD1 (5 bases). The germline V gene has CDR1 LGHNA and CDR2 YNFKEQ. Trimming cost V 9 bases and J 4 bases, with 13 bases left between them. The CDR3 is 13 residues long. The CDR3, as DNA: TGTGCCAGTCACGTGGGGGGGAATCAGCCCCAGCATTTT. This codes for CASHVGGNQPQHF.

This chain joins TRBV6-1 and TRBJ2-1; no clear D gene. CDR1 MNHNS and CDR2 SASEGT come from the germline V gene. The CDR3 totals 16 residues. V dropped 1 base and J dropped 0 bases, with 10 bases sitting between them. Here the CDR3 reads CASSEVRLVSYNEQFF. CDR3 DNA: TGTGCCAGCAGTGAAGTGCGGCTTGTCTCCTACAATGAGCAGTTCTTC.

The chain combines TRBV6-1 with TRBJ1-1, with a tentative D call TRBD1 (6 bases). CDR3 size: 18 residues. Per germline, CDR1 MNHNS and CDR2 SASEGT. The V and J ends lost 6 bases and 4 bases respectively, with 27 bases between them. CDR3 DNA: TGTGCCAGCAGGAGTGGGGCGACAGGCGTTGGGTTGGGCACTGAAGCTTTCTTT. This gives the protein CASRSGATGVGLGTEAFF.